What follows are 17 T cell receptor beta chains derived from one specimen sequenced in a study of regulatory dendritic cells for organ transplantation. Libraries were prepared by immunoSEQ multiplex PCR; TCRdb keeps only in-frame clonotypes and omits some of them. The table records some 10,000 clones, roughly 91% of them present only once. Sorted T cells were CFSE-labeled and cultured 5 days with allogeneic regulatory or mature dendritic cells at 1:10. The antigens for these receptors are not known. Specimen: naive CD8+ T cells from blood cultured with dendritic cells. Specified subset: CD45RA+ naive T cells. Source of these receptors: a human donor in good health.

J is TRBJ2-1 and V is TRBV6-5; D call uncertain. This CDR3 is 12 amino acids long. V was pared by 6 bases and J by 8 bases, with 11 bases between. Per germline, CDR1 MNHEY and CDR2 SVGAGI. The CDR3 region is CASSPSGDEQFF. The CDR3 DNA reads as TGTGCCAGCAGCCCTAGTGGTGATGAGCAGTTCTTC.

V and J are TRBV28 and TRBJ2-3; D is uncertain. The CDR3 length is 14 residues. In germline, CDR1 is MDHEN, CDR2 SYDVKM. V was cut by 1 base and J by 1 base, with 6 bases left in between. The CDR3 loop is CASSLSTGTDTQYF. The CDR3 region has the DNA TGTGCCAGCAGTTTATCTACAGGCACAGATACGCAGTATTTT. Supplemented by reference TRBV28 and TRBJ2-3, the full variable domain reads DVKVTQSSRYLVKRTGEKVFLECVQDMDHENMFWYRQDPGLGLRLIYFSYDVKMKEKGDIPEGYSVSREKKERFSLILESASTNQTSMYLCASSLSTGTDTQYFGPGTRLTVL.

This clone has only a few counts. CDR3 DNA: TGTGCCAGCAGTTACTCTTACGGATACACTGAAGCTTTCTTT. Translating it yields CASSYSYGYTEAFF. The chain links TRBV6-5 to TRBJ1-1; D gene uncertain. The CDR3 is 14 amino acids. V was cut by 0 bases and J by 3 bases, with 8 bases left in between. The germline CDR1 and CDR2 sequences are MNHEY and SVGAGI.

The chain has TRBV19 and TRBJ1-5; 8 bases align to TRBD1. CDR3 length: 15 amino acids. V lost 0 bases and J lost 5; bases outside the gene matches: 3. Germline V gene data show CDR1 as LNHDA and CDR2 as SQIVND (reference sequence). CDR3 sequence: CASSIDDRGYQPQHF. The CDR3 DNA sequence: TGTGCCAGTAGTATAGATGACAGGGGATATCAGCCCCAGCATTTT. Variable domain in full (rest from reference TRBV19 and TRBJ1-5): DGGITQSPKYLFRKEGQNVTLSCEQNLNHDAMYWYRQDPGQGLRLIYYSQIVNDFQKGDIAEGYSVSREKKESFPLTVTSAQKNPTAFYLCASSIDDRGYQPQHFGDGTRLSIL.

CDR3 sequence reads: CASQTPYEQFF. In DNA, the CDR3 is TGTGCCAGCCAGACCCCGTATGAGCAGTTCTTC. This rearrangement joins TRBV27 to TRBJ2-1, with no clear D. The V end was cut by 8 bases, the J end by 8 bases, with 10 bases between. This CDR3 comprises 11 residues. Germline V CDR1 and CDR2: MNHEY, SMNVEV (reference sequence).

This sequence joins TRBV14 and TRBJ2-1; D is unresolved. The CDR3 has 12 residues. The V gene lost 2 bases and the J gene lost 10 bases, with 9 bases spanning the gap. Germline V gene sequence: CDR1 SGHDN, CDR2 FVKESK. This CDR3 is CASSQRSPEQFF. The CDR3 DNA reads TGTGCCAGCAGCCAAAGGTCCCCGGAGCAGTTCTTC.

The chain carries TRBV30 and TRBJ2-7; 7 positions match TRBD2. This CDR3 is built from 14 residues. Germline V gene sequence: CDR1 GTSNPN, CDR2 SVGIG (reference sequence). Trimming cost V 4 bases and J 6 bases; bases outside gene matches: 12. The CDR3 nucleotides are TGTGCCTGGACTAGGGCGGGAGCCAGAGCCGAGCAGTACTTC. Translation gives CAWTRAGARAEQYF.

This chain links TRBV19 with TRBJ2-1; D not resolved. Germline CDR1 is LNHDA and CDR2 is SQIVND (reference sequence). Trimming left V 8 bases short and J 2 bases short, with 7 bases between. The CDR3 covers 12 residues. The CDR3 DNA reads TGTGCCAGTTGGTCCCCCTACAATGAGCAGTTCTTC. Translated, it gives CASWSPYNEQFF.

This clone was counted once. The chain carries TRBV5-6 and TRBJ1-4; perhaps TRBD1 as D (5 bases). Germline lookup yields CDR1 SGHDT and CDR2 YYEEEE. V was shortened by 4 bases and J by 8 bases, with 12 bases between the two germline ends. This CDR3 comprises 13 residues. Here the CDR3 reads CASSTSGDEKLFF. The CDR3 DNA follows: TGTGCCAGCAGCACCTCGGGGGACGAAAAACTGTTTTTT.

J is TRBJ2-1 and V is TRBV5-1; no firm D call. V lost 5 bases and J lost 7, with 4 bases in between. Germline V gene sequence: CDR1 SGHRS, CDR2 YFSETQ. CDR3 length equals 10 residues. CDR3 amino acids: CASRGNEQFF. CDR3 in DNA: TGCGCCAGCAGGGGTAATGAGCAGTTCTTC. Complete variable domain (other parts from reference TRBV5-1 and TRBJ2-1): KAGVTQTPRYLIKTRGQQVTLSCSPISGHRSVSWYQQTPGQGLQFLFEYFSETQRNKGNFPGRFSGRQFSNSRSEMNVSTLELGDSALYLCASRGNEQFFGPGTRLTVL.

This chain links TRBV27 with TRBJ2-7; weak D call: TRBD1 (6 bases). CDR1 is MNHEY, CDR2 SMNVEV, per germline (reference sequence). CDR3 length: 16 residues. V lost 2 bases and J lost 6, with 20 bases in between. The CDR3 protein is CASSLTQAGARGEQYF. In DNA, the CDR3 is TGTGCCAGCAGTTTAACCCAGGCAGGGGCAAGGGGCGAGCAGTACTTC.

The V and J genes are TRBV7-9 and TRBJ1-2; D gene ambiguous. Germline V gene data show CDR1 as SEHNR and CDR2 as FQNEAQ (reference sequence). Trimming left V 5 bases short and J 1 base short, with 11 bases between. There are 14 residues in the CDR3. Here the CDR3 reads CASSHLGSNYGYTF. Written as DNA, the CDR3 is TGTGCCAGCAGCCACTTGGGCAGTAACTATGGCTACACCTTC.

The CDR3 nucleotides are TGTGCCAGCAGCGCAAACAGTTATTACGGAGAGACCCAGTACTTC. It is translated as CASSANSYYGETQYF. The rearrangement uses TRBV7-8 and TRBJ2-5; no reliable D call. The CDR3 totals 15 residues. Germline V gene data show CDR1 as SGHVS and CDR2 as FQNEAQ. V dropped 5 bases and J dropped 4 bases, with 17 bases sitting between them.

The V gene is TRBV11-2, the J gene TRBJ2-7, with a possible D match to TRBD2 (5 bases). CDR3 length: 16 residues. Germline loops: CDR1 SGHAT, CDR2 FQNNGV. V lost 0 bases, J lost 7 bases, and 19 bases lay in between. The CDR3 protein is CASSLDRVGIRGEQYF. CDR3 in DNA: TGTGCCAGCAGCTTAGATCGCGTGGGGATTCGGGGTGAGCAGTACTTC.

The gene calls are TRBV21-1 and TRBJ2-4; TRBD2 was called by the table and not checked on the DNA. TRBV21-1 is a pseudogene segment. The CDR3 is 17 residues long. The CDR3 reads CASSKSGLAEEKNIQYF. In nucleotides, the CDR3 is TGTGCCAGCAGCAAATCGGGGCTAGCGGAAGAAAAAAACATTCAGTACTTC.

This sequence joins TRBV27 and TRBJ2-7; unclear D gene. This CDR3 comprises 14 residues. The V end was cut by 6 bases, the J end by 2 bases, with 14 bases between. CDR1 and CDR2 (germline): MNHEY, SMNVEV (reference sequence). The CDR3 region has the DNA TGTGCCAGCAGATTGGCATCCGGTACCTACGAGCAGTACTTC. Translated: CASRLASGTYEQYF.

The CDR3 reads CASIHSLYNEQFF. DNA for the CDR3: TGTGCCAGTATTCACAGCCTATACAATGAGCAGTTCTTC. The chain employs TRBV19 and TRBJ2-1; D gene uncertain. V lost 7 bases to trimming and J lost 4 bases, with 11 bases between them. The CDR3 consists of 13 residues. The germline gives CDR1 LNHDA, CDR2 SQIVND (reference sequence).